This TCR beta chain originates from a study of cytomegalovirus exposure and HLA in healthy donors. The study's findings and limits: TCR sequences were mostly rare, though some public TCRs occurred in many donors.

V was clipped by 7 bases and J by 5 bases; unmatched bases: 11. Germline lookup yields CDR1 MNHNS and CDR2 SASEGT. The CDR3 spans 15 residues. PCR employed 60 Vbeta and 13 Jbeta primers. As processed by the authors: Later, an analysis found 65 million to 85 million unique TCR beta chains, and about 10 million of these were shared. Assay: immunoSEQ multiplex PCR; the TCRdb copy retains only in-frame clones and omits some. V, J and clone size are taken as reported in that table, and D and trimming were inferred from the DNA itself. This sample has about 150,000 clones, with 60% to 80% found just once. A note on this clone: Its specificity is unknown.

It was healthy bone marrow donors who served as donors. The chain links TRBV6-1 to TRBJ2-1; 7 bases map to TRBD2. This TCR was recovered from a man younger than 45 in good health and CMV-seropositive. The source material was PBMCs. The CDR3 sequence is CASIKTSPSDNEQFF. The CDR3 DNA reads TGTGCCAGCATAAAGACTAGCCCGTCCGACAATGAGCAGTTCTTC.